This T cell receptor beta chain was identified during a study of T cells in tuberculosis. CDR1 and CDR2 (germline): SGHRS, YFSETQ. V was pared by 4 bases and J by 7 bases, with 9 bases of the junction left unmatched. The CDR3 is 15 amino acids. As for time point: new active TB diagnosis, blood taken before or within 7 days of starting treatment. Data came from immunoSEQ multiplex PCR; TCRdb stores just in-frame clones and leaves some out. This table holds tens of thousands of clones, 92% found once. The V call is TRBV5-1, the J call TRBJ1-4, with 8 bases matching TRBD1. This clonotype originated in an adult with tuberculosis. Some clones in this sample may be carry-over from other donors' samples. The sample was PBMCs, taken at tuberculosis diagnosis. As DNA, the CDR3 is TGCGCCAGCAGCGACCAGGGGGCGCGTGGTGAAAAACTGTTTTTT. It specifies CASSDQGARGEKLFF.